This is a list of T cell receptor beta chains from one sample in a study of cytomegalovirus exposure and HLA in healthy donors. TCRdb's table, derived via immunoSEQ multiplex PCR, lists solely in-frame clones and lacks some. The sample gives hundreds of thousands of clones, 82% of which show up once; around 0.57% is in the top ten. Sequencing input: PBMCs. These receptors were obtained from a middle-aged woman in good health and CMV-seronegative. Each CDR3 is given with its conserved first and last residue. D genes are given only for firm matches.

CASSLELAGGYNEQFF TRBD2 TRBJ2-1 TRBV5-1
CASSFDRGDSPLHF TRBD1 TRBJ1-6 TRBV11-2
CASSAPGTSYEQYF TRBD2 TRBJ2-7 TRBV6-1
CASSRATYNEQFF - TRBJ2-1 TRBV4-1
CASSLNPRSGYTF - TRBJ1-2 TRBV28
CASSPGQGSTEAFF TRBD1 TRBJ1-1 TRBV18
CASSVGGRQPQHF - TRBJ1-5 TRBV9
CASSLEHSYGYTF - TRBJ1-2 TRBV7-9
CASSGTGRGENIQYF - TRBJ2-4 TRBV7-8
CASSSRGEVNQPQHF - TRBJ1-5 TRBV28
CAWAGLPGANVLTF - TRBJ2-6 TRBV30
CACITSLTQYF - TRBJ2-5 TRBV30
CASTRQGADTEAFF TRBD1 TRBJ1-1 TRBV6-5
CASSSRDRVETQYF TRBD1 TRBJ2-5 TRBV11-3
CASSFQESYEQYF - TRBJ2-7 TRBV6-5
CATRAVNEQFF - TRBJ2-1 TRBV15
CASRKAGGGNEQYF TRBD2 TRBJ2-7 TRBV2
CASSEWGRTGELFF - TRBJ2-2 TRBV9
CASSSRLTGELFF - TRBJ2-2 TRBV27
CASSAEDQGMETQYF - TRBJ2-5 TRBV9
CASSVVGGGLGAEAFF - TRBJ1-1 TRBV9
CASSLLTSGGPYEQYF TRBD2 TRBJ2-7 TRBV4-2
CASATGISYNEQFF - TRBJ2-1 TRBV6-5
CAISDRLNSPLHF - TRBJ1-6 TRBV10-3
CASSTQSSTDTQYF - TRBJ2-3 TRBV7-8
CASSRLVEQYF - TRBJ2-7 TRBV28
CASSPRAGQVDNYGYTF - TRBJ1-2 TRBV18
CASSHGGQDGYPF TRBD1 TRBJ1-2 TRBV4-1
CASSIDPGGTEQYF - TRBJ2-7 TRBV19
CASSLAAGALDTEAFF - TRBJ1-1 TRBV5-5
CASGSSTSGTDTQYF TRBD2 TRBJ2-3 TRBV12-5
CASSDKTGGELFF - TRBJ2-2 TRBV2
CASSSQGGYGNTIYF - TRBJ1-3 TRBV2
CASSVRRTSTTEAFF - TRBJ1-1 TRBV11-2
CASSPPMETYEQYF - TRBJ2-7 TRBV11-2